This T cell receptor (beta chain) was documented in a study of neurological immune-mediated disorders. The length of the CDR3 is 14 residues. The V end lost 5 bases, the J end lost 5 bases, and 15 bases lay between the germline ends. Serving as healthy controls were blood bank volunteers based in Maryland, USA. The unsorted libraries were produced from 2 million PBMCs held at -80 C. This clonotype was picked up many times. The antigen is undetermined. Regarding the study as a whole: The most TCR clonal expansion was seen in HTLV-1-associated myelopathy, and the least was seen in multiple sclerosis, which fell below healthy controls.

The making of cDNA relied on 5'RACE with 10-nucleotide random UMIs. In TCRdb, the 5' RACE reads were re-called with MiXCR into one record per CDR3 protein. The profile shows over 25,000 distinct CDR3 sequences, 9% to 15% of them singletons. This receptor was identified in a man between 60 and 70 years old in good health. Sequencing was carried out using PBMCs. The chain uses TRBV12-3 or TRBV12-4 and TRBJ2-5; D remains unclear. Written as DNA, the CDR3 is TGTGCCAGCAGTGTAGGTTATGGGTTGGAGACCCAGTACTTC. It yields the protein CASSVGYGLETQYF.